What follows describes a single T cell receptor beta chain. What it recognizes is unknown. CDR3 length: 17 residues. Trimming cost V 2 bases and J 5 bases; bases outside gene matches: 12. Germline V gene data show CDR1 as SGHAT and CDR2 as FQNNGV. This record belongs to a study of cytomegalovirus exposure and HLA in healthy donors. Study background: The approximately 110 validation repertoires, a later analysis reported, used the same platform as the 666 repertoires from the first cohort.

Measured with immunoSEQ multiplex PCR; TCRdb has only the in-frame clones, and not every one. Of approximately 260,000 clones in the sample, approximately 86% are singletons; the top ten hold roughly 1.2%. Study-wide results and limits: A list of approximately 150 TCR beta chains associated with cytomegalovirus was given.

The receptor was derived from a woman in her 30s in good health and CMV-seropositive. Sequencing was carried out using PBMCs. The chain uses TRBV11-2 and TRBJ1-1; 9 nucleotides match TRBD1. The CDR3 DNA reads TGTGCCAGCAGCTTAAGCGTCTGGGGGACAGGGAAAACTGAAGCTTTCTTT. Translation: CASSLSVWGTGKTEAFF.